The T cell receptor beta chain described here comes from a study of human T cells and chemical hapten exposure. Across the whole study: The patch tests put 0.01% DPC on the skin of the upper back and were read 6 days later.

Time point in this sample: pre-sensitization, week 0. The sample's treatment: therapeutic diphenylcyclopropenone sensitization with weekly scalp DPC. Those who donated were patients with alopecia, 18 to 70 years of age, and suitable for DPC. Total RNA was isolated from whole blood that had not been fractionated. TCRdb re-analysed the RACE reads in MiXCR, keeping a single row per CDR3 protein. This sample has fewer than 350,000 distinct CDR3 sequences, with around 7% found just once. CDR1 is SGHVS, CDR2 FQNEAQ, per germline. The CDR3 contains 14 residues. The ends were cut back, 7 bases at V and 5 bases at J, with 14 bases in the middle. Only a few counts were recorded for this clonotype.

The specimen comprised whole blood, sampled in connection with sensitization to the hapten diphenylcyclopropenone (DPC). The receptor comes from a man between 18 and 35 years old with alopecia areata. Some clones in this sample may be carry-over from other donors' samples. The gene calls are TRBV7-8 and TRBJ1-4, with D possibly being TRBD1 (5 bases). The CDR3, as DNA: TGTGCCAGCACGAGAGGGACCTTCAATGAAAAACTGTTTTTT. Its protein is CASTRGTFNEKLFF.